The entry below describes one T cell receptor beta chain. TCRdb's copy holds only in-frame clones and misses some; the assay was immunoSEQ multiplex PCR. The table includes approximately 100,000 clones, around nine tenths detected once. This entry comes from a study of T cell responses to AZD1222 COVID-19 vaccine. The CDR3 totals 17 residues. Second-dose timings of about 4 or about 12 weeks were pooled. The TCR was taken from an adult who received the AZD1222 COVID-19 vaccine. The chain couples TRBV1 to TRBJ2-7; the DNA was not used to check the table's D call, TRBD2. TRBV1 counts as a pseudogene. The input for sequencing was peripheral blood, taken 28 days after the second AZD1222 dose. Written as DNA, the CDR3 is TGCACCAGCAGCCATCCCGGGGGACGGCCAAGCTCCTACGAGCAGTACTTC. It codes for CTSSHPGGRPSSYEQYF.